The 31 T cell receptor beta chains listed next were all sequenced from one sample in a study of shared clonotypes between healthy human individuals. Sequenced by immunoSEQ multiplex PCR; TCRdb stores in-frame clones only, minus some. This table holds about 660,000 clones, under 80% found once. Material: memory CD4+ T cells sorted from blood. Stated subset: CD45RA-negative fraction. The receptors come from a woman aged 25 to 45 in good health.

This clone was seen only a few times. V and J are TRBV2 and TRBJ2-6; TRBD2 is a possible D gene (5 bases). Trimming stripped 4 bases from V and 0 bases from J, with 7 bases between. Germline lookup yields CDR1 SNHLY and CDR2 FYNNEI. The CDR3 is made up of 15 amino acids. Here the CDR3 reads CASSVGSSGANVLTF. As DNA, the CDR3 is TGTGCCAGCAGTGTAGGGAGCTCTGGGGCCAACGTCCTGACTTTC.

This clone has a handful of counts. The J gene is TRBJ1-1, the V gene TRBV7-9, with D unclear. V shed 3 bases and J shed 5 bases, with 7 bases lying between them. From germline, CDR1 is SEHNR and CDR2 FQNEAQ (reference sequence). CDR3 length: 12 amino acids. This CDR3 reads CASSFGFTEAFF. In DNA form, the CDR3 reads TGTGCCAGCAGCTTCGGTTTTACTGAAGCTTTCTTT. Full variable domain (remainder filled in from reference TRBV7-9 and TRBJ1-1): DTGVSQNPRHKITKRGQNVTFRCDPISEHNRLYWYRQTLGQGPEFLTYFQNEAQLEKSRLLSDRFSAERPKGSFSTLEIQRTEQGDSAMYLCASSFGFTEAFFGQGTRLTVV.

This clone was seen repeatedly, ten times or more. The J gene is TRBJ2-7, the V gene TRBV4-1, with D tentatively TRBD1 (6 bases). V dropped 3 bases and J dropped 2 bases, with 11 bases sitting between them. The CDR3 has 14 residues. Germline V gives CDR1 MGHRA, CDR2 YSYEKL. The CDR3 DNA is TGCGCCAGCAGCCACCAACAGGGTCCCTACGAGCAGTACTTC. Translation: CASSHQQGPYEQYF.

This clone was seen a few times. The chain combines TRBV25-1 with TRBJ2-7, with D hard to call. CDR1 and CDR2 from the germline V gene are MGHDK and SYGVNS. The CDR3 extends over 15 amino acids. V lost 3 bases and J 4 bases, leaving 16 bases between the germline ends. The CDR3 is CASSDSQDGRYEQYF. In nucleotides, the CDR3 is TGTGCCAGCAGTGACTCCCAGGACGGACGTTACGAGCAGTACTTC.

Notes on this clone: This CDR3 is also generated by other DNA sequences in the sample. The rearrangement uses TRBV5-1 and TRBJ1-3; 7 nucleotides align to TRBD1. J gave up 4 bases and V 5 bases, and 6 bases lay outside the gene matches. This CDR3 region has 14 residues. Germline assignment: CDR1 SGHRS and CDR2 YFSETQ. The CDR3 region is CASSFGTAGNTIYF. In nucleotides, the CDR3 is TGCGCCAGCAGTTTCGGGACAGCCGGAAACACCATATATTTT.

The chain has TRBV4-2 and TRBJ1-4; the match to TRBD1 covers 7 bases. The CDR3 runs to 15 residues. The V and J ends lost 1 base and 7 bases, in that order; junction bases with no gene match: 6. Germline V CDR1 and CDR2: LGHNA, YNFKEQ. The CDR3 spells CASSQVSTGAEKLFF. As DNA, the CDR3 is TGTGCCAGCAGCCAAGTTTCAACAGGGGCTGAAAAACTGTTTTTT.

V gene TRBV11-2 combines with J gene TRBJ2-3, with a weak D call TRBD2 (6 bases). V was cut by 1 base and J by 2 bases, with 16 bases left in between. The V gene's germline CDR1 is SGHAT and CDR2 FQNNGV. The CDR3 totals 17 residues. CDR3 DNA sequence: TGTGCCAGCAGCTTAGGGGTGGCTAGCGATTACACAGATACGCAGTATTTT. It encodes CASSLGVASDYTDTQYF.

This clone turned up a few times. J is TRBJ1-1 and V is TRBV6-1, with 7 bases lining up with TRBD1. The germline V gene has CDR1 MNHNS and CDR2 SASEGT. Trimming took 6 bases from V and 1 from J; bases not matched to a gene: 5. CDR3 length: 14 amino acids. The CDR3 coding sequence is TGTGCCAGCAGGATACAGGGGTCGAACACTGAAGCTTTCTTT. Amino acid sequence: CASRIQGSNTEAFF.

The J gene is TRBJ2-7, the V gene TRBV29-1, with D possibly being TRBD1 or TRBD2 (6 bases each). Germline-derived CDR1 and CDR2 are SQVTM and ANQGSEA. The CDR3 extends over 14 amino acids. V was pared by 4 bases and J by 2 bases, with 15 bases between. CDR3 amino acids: CSVVGGPRTYEQYF. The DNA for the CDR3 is TGCAGCGTTGTAGGGGGGCCTAGGACCTACGAGCAGTACTTC.

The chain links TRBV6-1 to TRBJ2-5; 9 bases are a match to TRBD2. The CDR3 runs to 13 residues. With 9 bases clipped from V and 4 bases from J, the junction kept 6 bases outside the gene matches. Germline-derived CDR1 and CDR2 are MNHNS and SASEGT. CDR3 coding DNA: TGTGCCAGTTCTTCACTAGCGGGAGAGACCCAGTACTTC. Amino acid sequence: CASSSLAGETQYF.

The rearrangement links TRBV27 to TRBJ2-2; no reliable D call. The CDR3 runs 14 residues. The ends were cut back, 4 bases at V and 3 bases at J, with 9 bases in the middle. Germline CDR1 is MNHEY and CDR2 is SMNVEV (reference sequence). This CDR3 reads CASSSGLDTGELFF. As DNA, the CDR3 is TGTGCCAGCAGTTCTGGGCTAGACACCGGGGAGCTGTTTTTT.

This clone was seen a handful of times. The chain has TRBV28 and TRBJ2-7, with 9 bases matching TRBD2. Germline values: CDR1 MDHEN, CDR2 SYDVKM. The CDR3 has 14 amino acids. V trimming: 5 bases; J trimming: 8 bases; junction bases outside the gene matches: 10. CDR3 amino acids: CASSHSGRQYKQYF. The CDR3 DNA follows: TGTGCCAGCAGTCACAGCGGGAGGCAATACAAGCAGTACTTC. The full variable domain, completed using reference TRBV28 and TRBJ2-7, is DVKVTQSSRYLVKRTGEKVFLECVQDMDHENMFWYRQDPGLGLRLIYFSYDVKMKEKGDIPEGYSVSREKKERFSLILESASTNQTSMYLCASSHSGRQYKQYFGPGTRLTVT.

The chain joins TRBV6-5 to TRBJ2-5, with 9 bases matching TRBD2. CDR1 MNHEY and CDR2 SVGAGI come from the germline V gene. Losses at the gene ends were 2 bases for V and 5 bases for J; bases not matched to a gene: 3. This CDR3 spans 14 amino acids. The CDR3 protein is CASSYGSGSETQYF. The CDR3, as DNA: TGTGCCAGCAGTTACGGTAGCGGGAGTGAGACCCAGTACTTC.

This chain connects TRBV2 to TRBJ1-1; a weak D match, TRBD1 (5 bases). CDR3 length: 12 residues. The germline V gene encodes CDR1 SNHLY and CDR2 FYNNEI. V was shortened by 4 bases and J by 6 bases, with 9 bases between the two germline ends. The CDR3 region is CASSVRDSEAFF. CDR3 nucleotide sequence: TGTGCCAGCAGTGTCCGGGACTCTGAAGCTTTCTTT.

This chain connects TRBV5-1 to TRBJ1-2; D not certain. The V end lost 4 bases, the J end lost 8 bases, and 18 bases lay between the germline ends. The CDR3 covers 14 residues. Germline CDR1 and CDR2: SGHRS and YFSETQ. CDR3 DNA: TGCGCCAGCAGCCTCGGACCGACGGAAGCCGGCTACACCTTC. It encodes CASSLGPTEAGYTF. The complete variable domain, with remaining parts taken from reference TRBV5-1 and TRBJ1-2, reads KAGVTQTPRYLIKTRGQQVTLSCSPISGHRSVSWYQQTPGQGLQFLFEYFSETQRNKGNFPGRFSGRQFSNSRSEMNVSTLELGDSALYLCASSLGPTEAGYTFGSGTRLTVV.

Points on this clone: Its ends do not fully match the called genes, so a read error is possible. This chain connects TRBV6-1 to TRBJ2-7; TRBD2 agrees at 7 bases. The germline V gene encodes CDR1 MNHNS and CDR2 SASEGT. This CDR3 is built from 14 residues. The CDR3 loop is CAISAAGSSYEQYF. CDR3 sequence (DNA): TGTGCCATCAGTGCAGCGGGGAGCTCCTACGAGCAGTACTTC.

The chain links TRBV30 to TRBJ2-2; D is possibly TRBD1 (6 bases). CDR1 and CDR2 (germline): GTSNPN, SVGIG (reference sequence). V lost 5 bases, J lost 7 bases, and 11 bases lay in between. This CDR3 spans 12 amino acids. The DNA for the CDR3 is TGTGCCTGGCGAGGACAGTTCGGGGAGCTGTTTTTT. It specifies CAWRGQFGELFF.

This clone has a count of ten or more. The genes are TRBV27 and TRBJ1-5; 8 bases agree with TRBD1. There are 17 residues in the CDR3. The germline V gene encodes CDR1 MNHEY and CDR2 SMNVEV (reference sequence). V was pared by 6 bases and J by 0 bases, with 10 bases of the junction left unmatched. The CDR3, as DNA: TGTGCCAGCAGACCTGGACAGGGAACATATAGCAATCAGCCCCAGCATTTT. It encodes CASRPGQGTYSNQPQHF.

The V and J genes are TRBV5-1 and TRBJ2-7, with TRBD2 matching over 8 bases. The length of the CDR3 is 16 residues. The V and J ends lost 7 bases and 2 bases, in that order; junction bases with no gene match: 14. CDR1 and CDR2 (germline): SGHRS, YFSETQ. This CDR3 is CASRDINGRAAYEQYF. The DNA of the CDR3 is TGCGCCAGCCGGGACATCAACGGGAGGGCCGCCTACGAGCAGTACTTC. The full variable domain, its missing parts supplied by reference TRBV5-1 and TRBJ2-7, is KAGVTQTPRYLIKTRGQQVTLSCSPISGHRSVSWYQQTPGQGLQFLFEYFSETQRNKGNFPGRFSGRQFSNSRSEMNVSTLELGDSALYLCASRDINGRAAYEQYFGPGTRLTVT.

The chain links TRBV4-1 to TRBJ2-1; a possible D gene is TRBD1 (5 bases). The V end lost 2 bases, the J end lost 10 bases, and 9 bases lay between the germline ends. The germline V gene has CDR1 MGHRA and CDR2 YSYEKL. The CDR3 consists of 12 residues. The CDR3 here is CASSQPGWEQFF. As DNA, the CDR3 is TGCGCCAGCAGCCAACCAGGGTGGGAGCAGTTCTTC.

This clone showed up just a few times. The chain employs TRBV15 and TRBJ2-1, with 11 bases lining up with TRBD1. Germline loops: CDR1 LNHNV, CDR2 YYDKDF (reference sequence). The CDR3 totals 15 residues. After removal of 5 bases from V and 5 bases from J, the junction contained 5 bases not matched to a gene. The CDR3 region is CATSGRDRGNNEQFF. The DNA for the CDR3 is TGTGCCACCAGCGGACGGGACAGGGGGAACAATGAGCAGTTCTTC.

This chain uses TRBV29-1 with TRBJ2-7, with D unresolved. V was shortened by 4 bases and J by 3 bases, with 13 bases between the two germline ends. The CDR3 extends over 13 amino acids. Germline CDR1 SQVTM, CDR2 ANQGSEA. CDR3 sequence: CSVARGQDYEQYF. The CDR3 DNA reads TGCAGCGTTGCCCGTGGGCAGGACTACGAGCAGTACTTC.

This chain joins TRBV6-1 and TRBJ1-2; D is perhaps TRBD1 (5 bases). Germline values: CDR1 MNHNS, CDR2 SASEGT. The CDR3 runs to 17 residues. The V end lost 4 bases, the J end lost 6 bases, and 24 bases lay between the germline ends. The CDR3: CASSVTVSRNRWDGYTF. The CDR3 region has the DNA TGTGCCAGCAGTGTGACAGTCAGTCGGAACAGATGGGATGGCTACACCTTC.

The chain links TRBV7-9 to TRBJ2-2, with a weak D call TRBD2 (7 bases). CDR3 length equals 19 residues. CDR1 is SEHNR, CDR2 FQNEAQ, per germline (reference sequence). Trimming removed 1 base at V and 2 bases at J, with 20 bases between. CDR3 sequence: CASSLVGIRPGGNTGELFF. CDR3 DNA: TGTGCCAGCAGCTTAGTGGGGATACGACCGGGGGGCAACACCGGGGAGCTGTTTTTT. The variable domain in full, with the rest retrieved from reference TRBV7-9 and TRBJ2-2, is DTGVSQNPRHKITKRGQNVTFRCDPISEHNRLYWYRQTLGQGPEFLTYFQNEAQLEKSRLLSDRFSAERPKGSFSTLEIQRTEQGDSAMYLCASSLVGIRPGGNTGELFFGEGSRLTVL.

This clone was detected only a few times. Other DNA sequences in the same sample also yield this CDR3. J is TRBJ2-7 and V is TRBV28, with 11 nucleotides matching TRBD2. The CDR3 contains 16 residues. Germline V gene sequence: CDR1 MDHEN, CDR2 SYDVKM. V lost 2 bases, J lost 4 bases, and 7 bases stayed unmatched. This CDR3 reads CASSLSTSGRRYEQYF. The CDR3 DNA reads TGTGCCAGCAGTTTAAGTACTAGCGGGAGAAGGTACGAGCAGTACTTC. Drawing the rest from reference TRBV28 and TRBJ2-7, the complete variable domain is DVKVTQSSRYLVKRTGEKVFLECVQDMDHENMFWYRQDPGLGLRLIYFSYDVKMKEKGDIPEGYSVSREKKERFSLILESASTNQTSMYLCASSLSTSGRRYEQYFGPGTRLTVT.

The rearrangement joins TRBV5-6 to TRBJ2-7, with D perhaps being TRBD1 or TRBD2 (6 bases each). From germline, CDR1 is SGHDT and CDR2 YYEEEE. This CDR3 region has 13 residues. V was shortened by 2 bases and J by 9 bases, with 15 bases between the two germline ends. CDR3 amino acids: CASSFGGGMGQYF. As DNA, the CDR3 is TGTGCCAGCAGCTTTGGAGGGGGGATGGGGCAGTACTTC.

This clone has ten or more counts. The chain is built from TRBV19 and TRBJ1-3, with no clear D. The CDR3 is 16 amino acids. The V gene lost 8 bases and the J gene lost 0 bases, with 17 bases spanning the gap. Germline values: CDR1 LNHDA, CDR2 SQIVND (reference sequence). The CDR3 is CASQTNRAFSGNTIYF. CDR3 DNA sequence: TGTGCCAGTCAAACCAACCGAGCCTTCTCTGGAAACACCATATATTTT.

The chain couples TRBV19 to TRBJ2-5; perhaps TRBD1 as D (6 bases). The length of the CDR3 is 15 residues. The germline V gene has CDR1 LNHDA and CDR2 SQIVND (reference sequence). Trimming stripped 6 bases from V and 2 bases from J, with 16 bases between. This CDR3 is CASSTLPGQQETQYF. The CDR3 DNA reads TGTGCCAGTAGCACACTACCCGGACAGCAAGAGACCCAGTACTTC.

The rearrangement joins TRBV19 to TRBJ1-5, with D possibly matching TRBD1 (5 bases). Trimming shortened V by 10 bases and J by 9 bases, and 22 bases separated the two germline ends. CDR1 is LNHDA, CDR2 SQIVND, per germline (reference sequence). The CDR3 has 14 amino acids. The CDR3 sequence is CATSGTPGFGPQHF. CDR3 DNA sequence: TGTGCCACCTCCGGGACCCCAGGGTTTGGGCCCCAGCATTTT.

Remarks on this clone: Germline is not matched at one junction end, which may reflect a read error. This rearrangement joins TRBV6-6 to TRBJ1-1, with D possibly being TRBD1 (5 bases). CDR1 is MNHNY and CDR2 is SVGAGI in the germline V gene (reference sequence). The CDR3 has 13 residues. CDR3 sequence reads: CASSYSGVGEASF. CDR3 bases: TGTGCCAGCAGTTACAGCGGGGTGGGGGAGGCTTCCTTT.

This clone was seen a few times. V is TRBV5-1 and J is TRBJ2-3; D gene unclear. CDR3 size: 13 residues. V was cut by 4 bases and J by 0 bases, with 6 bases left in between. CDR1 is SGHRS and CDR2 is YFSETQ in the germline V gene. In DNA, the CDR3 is TGCGCCAGCAGCGTCGACAGCACAGATACGCAGTATTTT. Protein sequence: CASSVDSTDTQYF.